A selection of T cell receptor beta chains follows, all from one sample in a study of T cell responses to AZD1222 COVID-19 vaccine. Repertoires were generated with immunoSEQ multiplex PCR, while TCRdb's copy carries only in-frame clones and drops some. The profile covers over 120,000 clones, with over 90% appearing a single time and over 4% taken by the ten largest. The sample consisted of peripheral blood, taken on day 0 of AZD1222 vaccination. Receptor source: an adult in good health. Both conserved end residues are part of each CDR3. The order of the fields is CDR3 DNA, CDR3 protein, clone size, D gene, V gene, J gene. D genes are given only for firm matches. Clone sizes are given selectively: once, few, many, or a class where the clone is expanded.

CDR3nt: TGTGCCATCCGTAGACTCCTCAAGGACAATGAGCAGTTCTTC
CDR3aa: CAIRRLLKDNEQFF
abundance: .
d_gene: .
v_gene: TRBV10-3
j_gene: TRBJ2-1

CDR3nt: TGTGCCAGCAGCCAAGTCGTGGGAGGGCCCTACAATGAGCTCTTCTTC
CDR3aa: CASSQVVGGPYNELFF
abundance: once
d_gene: TRBD2
v_gene: TRBV4-2
j_gene: TRBJ2-1

CDR3nt: TGTGCCAGTAGAATGGACAGGATGAACACTGAAGCTTTCTTT
CDR3aa: CASRMDRMNTEAFF
abundance: .
d_gene: TRBD1
v_gene: TRBV19
j_gene: TRBJ1-1

CDR3nt: TGTGCCAGCAGCTTAGGACACGGGGAAACCGGGGAGCTGTTTTTT
CDR3aa: CASSLGHGETGELFF
abundance: .
d_gene: .
v_gene: TRBV11-2
j_gene: TRBJ2-2

CDR3nt: TGTGCCAGCAGCCAAGGGGTCTCTGGGGCCAACGTCCTGACTTTC
CDR3aa: CASSQGVSGANVLTF
abundance: .
d_gene: .
v_gene: TRBV3-1/TRBV3-2
j_gene: TRBJ2-6

CDR3nt: TGTGCCAGCAGTTTAGTAGCGGGATTCTACGAGCAGTACTTC
CDR3aa: CASSLVAGFYEQYF
abundance: .
d_gene: TRBD2
v_gene: TRBV27
j_gene: TRBJ2-7

CDR3nt: TGTGCCAGCAGCTTGGCATCGGGGCCCTATGGCTACACCTTC
CDR3aa: CASSLASGPYGYTF
abundance: .
d_gene: .
v_gene: TRBV5-5
j_gene: TRBJ1-2

CDR3nt: TGCAGTGGGGCCAACAGCGAAAAACTGTTTTTT
CDR3aa: CSGANSEKLFF
abundance: .
d_gene: .
v_gene: TRBV20-1
j_gene: TRBJ1-4

CDR3nt: TGTGCCATCAGTGAGGGGGACCCGGCGGAGGTTGATTCACCCCTCCACTTT
CDR3aa: CAISEGDPAEVDSPLHF
abundance: few
d_gene: .
v_gene: TRBV10-3
j_gene: TRBJ1-6

CDR3nt: TGTGCCAGCAGCTTGAGGGAGGGCACTGAAGCTTTCTTT
CDR3aa: CASSLREGTEAFF
abundance: .
d_gene: .
v_gene: TRBV7-9
j_gene: TRBJ1-1

CDR3nt: TGTGCCAGCAGGCGGACAGGAGGGGTTGTTAGCAATCAGCCCCAGCATTTT
CDR3aa: CASRRTGGVVSNQPQHF
abundance: few
d_gene: TRBD1
v_gene: TRBV27
j_gene: TRBJ1-5

CDR3nt: TGTGCCAGCAAAGAACAGCCCTCTGGAAACACCATATATTTT
CDR3aa: CASKEQPSGNTIYF
abundance: once
d_gene: .
v_gene: TRBV5-4
j_gene: TRBJ1-3

CDR3nt: TGCGCCAGCAGTGATAGCGGGGGCTCCTACGAGCAGTACTTC
CDR3aa: CASSDSGGSYEQYF
abundance: .
d_gene: TRBD2
v_gene: TRBV10-2
j_gene: TRBJ2-7

CDR3nt: TGTGCCAGCAGCCTCGGGACTAGACAAGCCTACGAGCAGTACTTC
CDR3aa: CASSLGTRQAYEQYF
abundance: .
d_gene: TRBD2
v_gene: TRBV6-5
j_gene: TRBJ2-7

CDR3nt: TGTGCCAGCAGGACAGGGAGAAACACCATATATTTT
CDR3aa: CASRTGRNTIYF
abundance: .
d_gene: TRBD1
v_gene: TRBV7-9
j_gene: TRBJ1-3

CDR3nt: TGTGCCAGTAGTATAGGCCCTAGCAATGAGCAGTTCTTC
CDR3aa: CASSIGPSNEQFF
abundance: .
d_gene: .
v_gene: TRBV19
j_gene: TRBJ2-1

CDR3nt: TGTGCCAGCAGCGCGGAGCCTAGCGGGTCCACAGATACGCAGTATTTT
CDR3aa: CASSAEPSGSTDTQYF
abundance: .
d_gene: TRBD2
v_gene: TRBV5-4
j_gene: TRBJ2-3

CDR3nt: TGTGCCAGCAGCCGAGGACACCGCACTGAAGCTTTCTTT
CDR3aa: CASSRGHRTEAFF
abundance: once
d_gene: .
v_gene: TRBV3-1/TRBV3-2
j_gene: TRBJ1-1

CDR3nt: TGTGCCACCCGTCTCTCTGGGGCCAACGTCCTGACTTTC
CDR3aa: CATRLSGANVLTF
abundance: .
d_gene: .
v_gene: TRBV28
j_gene: TRBJ2-6

CDR3nt: TGTGCCAGCAGCCTCAGGGCCACCGGGGAGCTGTTTTTT
CDR3aa: CASSLRATGELFF
abundance: .
d_gene: .
v_gene: TRBV11-2
j_gene: TRBJ2-2

CDR3nt: TGTGCCAGCAGCTTCCGGACAGGGGAGGACACTGAAGCTTTCTTT
CDR3aa: CASSFRTGEDTEAFF
abundance: .
d_gene: TRBD1
v_gene: TRBV7-9
j_gene: TRBJ1-1

CDR3nt: TGTGCCTGGAGTATTGGGAATAGCAATGAGCAGTTCTTC
CDR3aa: CAWSIGNSNEQFF
abundance: .
d_gene: .
v_gene: TRBV30
j_gene: TRBJ2-1

CDR3nt: TGTGCCAGCAGTTTATTAGGGCAGGATAATTCACCCCTCCACTTT
CDR3aa: CASSLLGQDNSPLHF
abundance: .
d_gene: .
v_gene: TRBV27
j_gene: TRBJ1-6

CDR3nt: TGTGCCAGTAACTGGACAGGGGCAGACAATGAGCAGTTCTTC
CDR3aa: CASNWTGADNEQFF
abundance: .
d_gene: TRBD1
v_gene: TRBV19
j_gene: TRBJ2-1

CDR3nt: TGTGCCAGCAGCTTAGACAGGGTCTACGAGCAGTACTTC
CDR3aa: CASSLDRVYEQYF
abundance: few
d_gene: .
v_gene: TRBV7-9
j_gene: TRBJ2-7

CDR3nt: TGTGCCAGCAGCTTAGTCGGGAAAAATTCACCCCTCCACTTT
CDR3aa: CASSLVGKNSPLHF
abundance: .
d_gene: .
v_gene: TRBV7-9
j_gene: TRBJ1-6